This entry describes one T cell receptor beta chain. Its matching antigen is unknown. These data come from a study of Graves' ophthalmopathy and Graves' hyperthyroidism. Study information: Ophthalmopathy absent within 18 months of follow-up marked hyperthyroidism as stable.

Notes on the study in general: This model predicted ophthalmopathy progression (sensitivity 65% to 71%, specificity around 72%). Discrimination between ophthalmopathy and stable hyperthyroidism by a 13-signature model showed about 85% sensitivity and less than 84% specificity.

As the template, RNA transcripts were used to amplify TCR beta CDR3 regions. HTBI primers primed a first-round RT-PCR, and a second-round multiplex PCR followed. TCRdb reprocessed the multiplex PCR reads via MiXCR and lists one record per CDR3 protein. This sample has roughly 1.1 million distinct CDR3 sequences, with roughly two fifths found just once. The CDR3 is 14 amino acids. The V and J ends lost 5 bases and 3 bases, in that order; junction bases with no gene match: 4. Germline assignment: CDR1 ENHRY and CDR2 SYGVKD. The clonotype was recovered from an adult man with Graves' hyperthyroidism. The sample consisted of peripheral blood or thyroid tissue (not recorded which). This chain uses TRBV10-3 with TRBJ2-3; TRBD2 aligns across 8 bases. The CDR3 reads CAISSGSETDTQYF. In DNA form, the CDR3 reads TGTGCCATCAGTAGCGGGAGCGAAACAGATACGCAGTATTTT.